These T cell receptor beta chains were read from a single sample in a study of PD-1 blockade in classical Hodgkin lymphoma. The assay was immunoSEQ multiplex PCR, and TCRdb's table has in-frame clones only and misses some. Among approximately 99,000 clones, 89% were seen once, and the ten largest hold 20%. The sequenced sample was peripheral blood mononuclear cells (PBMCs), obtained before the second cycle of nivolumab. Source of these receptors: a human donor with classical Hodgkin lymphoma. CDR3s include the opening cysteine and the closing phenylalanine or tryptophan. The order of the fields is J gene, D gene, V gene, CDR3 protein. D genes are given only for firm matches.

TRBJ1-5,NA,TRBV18,CASSTGRSSNQPQHF
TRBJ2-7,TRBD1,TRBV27,CASSQRGQGLYEQYF
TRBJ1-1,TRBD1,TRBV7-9,CASSLPDRDNTEAFF
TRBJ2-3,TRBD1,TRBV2,CASRNTQNRGWGDTQYF
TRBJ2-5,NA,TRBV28,CASVWRQKDQETQYF
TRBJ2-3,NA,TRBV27,CASSTRSSSTDTQYF
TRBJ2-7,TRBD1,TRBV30,CAWSVDPGTVTYEQYF
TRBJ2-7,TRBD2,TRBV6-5,CASSRRGSLSYEQYF
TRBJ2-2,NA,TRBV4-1,CASSQDLQRANTGELFF
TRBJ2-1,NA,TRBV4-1,CASSRVGGDEQFF
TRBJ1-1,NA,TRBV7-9,CASRKNTEAFF
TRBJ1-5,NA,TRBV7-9,CASSLGGDQPQHF
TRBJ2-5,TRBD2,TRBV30,CACPGRPGGTQYF
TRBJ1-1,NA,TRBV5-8,CASSRRPVSNTEAFF
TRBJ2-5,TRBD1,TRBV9,CASSVTGGYETQYF
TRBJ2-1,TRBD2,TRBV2,CASRTSGTSGRESNEQFF
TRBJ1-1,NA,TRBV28,CASSLELSGTEAFF
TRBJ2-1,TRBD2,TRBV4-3,CASSQLLAGGFNEQFF
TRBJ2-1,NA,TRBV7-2,CASSSGAGEHNEQFF
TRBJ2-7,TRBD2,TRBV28,CAVTPLAGGLYEQYF
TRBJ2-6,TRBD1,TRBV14,CASSRDRVFSGANVLTF
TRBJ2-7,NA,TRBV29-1,CSVRSSRGYEQYF
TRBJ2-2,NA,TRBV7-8,CASSFGWDTGELFF
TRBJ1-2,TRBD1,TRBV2,CASGHRGANYGYTF
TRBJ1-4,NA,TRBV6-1,CASSAVPAGEKLFF
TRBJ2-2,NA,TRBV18,CASSPLNRENTGELFF
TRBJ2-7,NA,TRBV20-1,CSTGSAYEQYF
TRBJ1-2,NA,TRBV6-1,CASSAVYGYTF
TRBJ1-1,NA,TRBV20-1,CSASRGPEAFF
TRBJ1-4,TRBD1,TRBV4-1,CASSQPGTARDEKLFF
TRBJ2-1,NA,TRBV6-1,CASSEVTNNEQFF
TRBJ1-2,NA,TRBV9,CASSVDVSPNYGYTF
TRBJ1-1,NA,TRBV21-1,CASSKGSDRGQNTEAFF
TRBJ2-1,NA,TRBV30,CAWSPLSNEQFF
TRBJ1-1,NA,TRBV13,CASSPSELFNTEAFF
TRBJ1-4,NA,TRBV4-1,CASSQEYSRDNEKLFF
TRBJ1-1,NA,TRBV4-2,CASSPVDNTEAFF
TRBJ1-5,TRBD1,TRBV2,CASSGTGEWQPQHF
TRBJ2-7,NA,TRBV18,CASSPGTVWEQYF
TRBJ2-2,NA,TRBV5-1,CASSLLGGANTGELFF